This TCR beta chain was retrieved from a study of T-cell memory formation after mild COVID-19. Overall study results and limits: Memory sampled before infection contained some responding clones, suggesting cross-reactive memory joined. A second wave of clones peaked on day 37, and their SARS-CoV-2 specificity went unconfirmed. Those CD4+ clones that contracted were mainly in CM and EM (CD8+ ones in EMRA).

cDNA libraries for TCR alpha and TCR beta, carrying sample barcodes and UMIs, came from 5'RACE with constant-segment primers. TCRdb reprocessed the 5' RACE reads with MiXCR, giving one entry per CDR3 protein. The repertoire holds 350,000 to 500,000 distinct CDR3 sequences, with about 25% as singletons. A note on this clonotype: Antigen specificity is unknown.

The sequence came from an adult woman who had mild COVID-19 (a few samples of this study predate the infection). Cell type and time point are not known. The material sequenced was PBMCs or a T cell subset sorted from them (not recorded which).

The CDR3 DNA is TGCGCCAGCAGCCAATCCGACGGCAACACTGAAGCTTTCTTT. Translation gives CASSQSDGNTEAFF. The chain has TRBV4-1 and TRBJ1-1; D gene uncertain. The CDR3 spans 14 residues. Germline V gene sequence: CDR1 MGHRA, CDR2 YSYEKL. V lost 2 bases and J 2 bases, leaving 9 bases between the germline ends.